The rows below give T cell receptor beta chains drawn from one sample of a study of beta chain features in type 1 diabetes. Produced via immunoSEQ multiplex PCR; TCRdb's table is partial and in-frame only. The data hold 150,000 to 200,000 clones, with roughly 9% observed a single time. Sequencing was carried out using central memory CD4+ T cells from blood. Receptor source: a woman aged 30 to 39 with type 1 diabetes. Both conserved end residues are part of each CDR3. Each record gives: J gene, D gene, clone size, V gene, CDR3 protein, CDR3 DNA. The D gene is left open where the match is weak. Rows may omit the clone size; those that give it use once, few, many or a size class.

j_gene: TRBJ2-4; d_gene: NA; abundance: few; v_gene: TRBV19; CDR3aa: CASSSRGGVISVAKNIQYF; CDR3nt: TGTGCCAGTAGTTCCCGGGGAGGAGTTATTTCGGTAGCCAAAAACATTCAGTACTTC
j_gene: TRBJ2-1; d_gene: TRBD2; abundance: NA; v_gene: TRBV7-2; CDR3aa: CASSWGLLSNEQFF; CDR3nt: TGTGCCAGCAGCTGGGGACTACTGAGCAATGAGCAGTTCTTC
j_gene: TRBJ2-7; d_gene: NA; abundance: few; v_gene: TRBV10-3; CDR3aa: CAISTLYSSYEQYF; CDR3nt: TGTGCCATCAGTACGCTGTATAGCTCCTACGAGCAGTACTTC
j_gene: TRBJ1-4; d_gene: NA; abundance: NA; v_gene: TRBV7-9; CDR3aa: CASSLVTGSEKLFF; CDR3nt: TGTGCCAGCAGCTTAGTAACGGGAAGCGAAAAACTGTTTTTT
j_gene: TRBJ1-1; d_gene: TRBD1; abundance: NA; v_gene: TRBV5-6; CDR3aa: CASSLGTGRTEAFF; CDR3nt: TGTGCCAGCAGCTTGGGGACAGGGAGGACTGAAGCTTTCTTT
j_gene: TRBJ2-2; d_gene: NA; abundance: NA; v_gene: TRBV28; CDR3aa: CASSLSGELFF; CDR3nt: TGTGCCAGCAGCTTGTCCGGGGAGCTGTTTTTT
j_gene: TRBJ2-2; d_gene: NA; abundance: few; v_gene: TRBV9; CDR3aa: CASSVDGATTGELFF; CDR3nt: TGTGCCAGCAGCGTAGATGGGGCCACAACCGGGGAGCTGTTTTTT
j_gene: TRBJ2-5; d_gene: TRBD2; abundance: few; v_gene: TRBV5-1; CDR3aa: CASSRGGVRQETQYF; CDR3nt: TGCGCCAGCAGCCGCGGGGGGGTTCGCCAAGAGACCCAGTACTTC
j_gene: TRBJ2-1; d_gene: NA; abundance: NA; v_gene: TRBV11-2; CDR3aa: CASSLEFEQGWGNEQFF; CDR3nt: TGTGCCAGCAGCTTAGAGTTCGAACAGGGTTGGGGAAATGAGCAGTTCTTC
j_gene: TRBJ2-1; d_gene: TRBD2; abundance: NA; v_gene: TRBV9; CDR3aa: CASSVGLAGEHEQFF; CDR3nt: TGTGCCAGCAGCGTAGGGCTAGCGGGAGAGCATGAGCAGTTCTTC
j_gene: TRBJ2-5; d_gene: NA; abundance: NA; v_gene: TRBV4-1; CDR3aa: CASSQPGQETQYF; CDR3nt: TGCGCCAGCAGCCAGCCAGGGCAAGAGACCCAGTACTTC
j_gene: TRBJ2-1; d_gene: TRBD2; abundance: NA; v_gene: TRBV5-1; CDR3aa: CASRSSGNSYNEQFF; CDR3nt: TGCGCCAGCAGGTCTAGCGGGAATTCCTACAATGAGCAGTTCTTC
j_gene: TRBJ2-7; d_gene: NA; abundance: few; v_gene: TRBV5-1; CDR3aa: CASSPGQGGSYEQYF; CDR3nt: TGCGCCAGCAGCCCTGGACAGGGAGGGTCCTACGAGCAGTACTTC
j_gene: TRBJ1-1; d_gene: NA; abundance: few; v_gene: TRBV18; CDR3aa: CASSPSNSIMNTEAFF; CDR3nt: TGTGCCAGCTCACCGTCGAACAGTATCATGAACACTGAAGCTTTCTTT
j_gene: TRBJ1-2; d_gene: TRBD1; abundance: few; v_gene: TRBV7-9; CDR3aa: CASSHLEGATGGYTF; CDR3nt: TGTGCCAGCAGCCACCTGGAGGGGGCTACAGGTGGCTACACCTTC
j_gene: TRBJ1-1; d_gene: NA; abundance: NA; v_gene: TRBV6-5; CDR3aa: CASISGDRDTEAFF; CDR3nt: TGTGCCAGCATCTCAGGTGACAGAGACACTGAAGCTTTCTTT
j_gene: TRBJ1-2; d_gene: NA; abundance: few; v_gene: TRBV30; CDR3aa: CAWSARGARGYTF; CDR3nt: TGTGCCTGGAGTGCCCGGGGGGCTCGTGGCTACACCTTC
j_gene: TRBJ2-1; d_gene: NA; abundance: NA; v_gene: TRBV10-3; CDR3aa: CAISEIAPSSYNEQFF; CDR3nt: TGTGCCATCAGTGAAATTGCACCGAGCTCCTACAATGAGCAGTTCTTC
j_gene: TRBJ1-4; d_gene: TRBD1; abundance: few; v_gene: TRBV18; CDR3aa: CASSPSISGGEKLFF; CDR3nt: TGTGCCAGCTCACCATCGATCTCAGGGGGTGAAAAACTGTTTTTT
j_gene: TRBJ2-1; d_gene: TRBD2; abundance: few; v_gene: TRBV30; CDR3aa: CAWNIPGLAGYNEQFF; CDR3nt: TGTGCCTGGAACATACCCGGCCTAGCGGGCTACAATGAGCAGTTCTTC
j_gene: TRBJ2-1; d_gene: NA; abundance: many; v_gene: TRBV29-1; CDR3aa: CSVDRQGGNEQFF; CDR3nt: TGCAGCGTTGATCGTCAGGGAGGCAATGAGCAGTTCTTC
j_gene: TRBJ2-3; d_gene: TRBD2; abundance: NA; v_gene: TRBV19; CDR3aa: CASSIGGEGTDTQYF; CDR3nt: TGTGCCAGTAGTATCGGCGGGGAGGGGACAGATACGCAGTATTTT
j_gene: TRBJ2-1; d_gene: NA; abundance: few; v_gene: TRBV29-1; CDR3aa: CSPTLGATYNEQFF; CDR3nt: TGCAGCCCCACTTTAGGGGCGACATACAATGAGCAGTTCTTC
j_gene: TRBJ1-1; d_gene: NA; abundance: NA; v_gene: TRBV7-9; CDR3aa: CASSLISDTEAFF; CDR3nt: TGTGCCAGCAGCTTAATTAGCGACACTGAAGCTTTCTTT
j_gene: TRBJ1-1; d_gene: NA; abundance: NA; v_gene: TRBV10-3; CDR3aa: CAISVGDTEAFF; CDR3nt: TGTGCCATCAGTGTCGGGGACACTGAAGCTTTCTTT
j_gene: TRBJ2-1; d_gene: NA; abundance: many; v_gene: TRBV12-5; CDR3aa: CASGPDLFSYNEQFF; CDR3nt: TGTGCTAGTGGTCCAGACTTGTTCTCCTACAATGAGCAGTTCTTC
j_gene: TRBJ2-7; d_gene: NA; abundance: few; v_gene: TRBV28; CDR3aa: CASSSASAITYEQYF; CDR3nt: TGTGCCAGCAGTTCGGCTAGCGCGATCACCTACGAGCAGTACTTC
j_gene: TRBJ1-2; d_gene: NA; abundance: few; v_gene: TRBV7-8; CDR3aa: CASSLGGGYTF; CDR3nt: TGTGCCAGCAGCTTAGGGGGCGGCTACACCTTC
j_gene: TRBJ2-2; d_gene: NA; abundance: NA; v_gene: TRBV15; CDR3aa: CATSRDWSGFNTGELFF; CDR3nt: TGTGCCACCAGCAGAGATTGGTCCGGGTTCAACACCGGGGAGCTGTTTTTT
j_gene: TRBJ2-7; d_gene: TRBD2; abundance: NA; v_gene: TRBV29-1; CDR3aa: CSVEDGGLAGVGPEQYF; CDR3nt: TGCAGCGTTGAAGATGGGGGACTAGCGGGAGTCGGCCCCGAGCAGTACTTC
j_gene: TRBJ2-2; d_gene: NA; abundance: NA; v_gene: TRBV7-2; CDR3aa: CASSPAGFLGGELFF; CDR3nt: TGTGCCAGCAGCCCTGCAGGGTTTTTAGGCGGGGAGCTGTTTTTT
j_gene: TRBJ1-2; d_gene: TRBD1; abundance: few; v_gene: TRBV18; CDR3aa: CASSPGGDRDGYTF; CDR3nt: TGTGCCAGCTCACCAGGAGGGGACAGGGATGGCTACACCTTC
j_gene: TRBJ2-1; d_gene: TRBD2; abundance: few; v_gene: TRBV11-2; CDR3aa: CASSSGGSGPYNEQFF; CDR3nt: TGTGCCAGCAGCTCCGGTGGTAGCGGGCCCTACAATGAGCAGTTCTTC
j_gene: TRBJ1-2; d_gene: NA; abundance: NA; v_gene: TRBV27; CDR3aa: CASSLSRWYGYTF; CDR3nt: TGTGCCAGCAGTTTATCGCGGTGGTATGGCTACACCTTC
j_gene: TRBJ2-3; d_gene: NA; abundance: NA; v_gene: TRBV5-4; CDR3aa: CASSTRGGTDTQYF; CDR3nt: TGTGCCAGCAGCACTCGGGGAGGAACAGATACGCAGTATTTT
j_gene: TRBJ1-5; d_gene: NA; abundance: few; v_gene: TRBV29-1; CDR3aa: CSVGGSNQPQHF; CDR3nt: TGCAGCGTTGGAGGAAGCAATCAGCCCCAGCATTTT
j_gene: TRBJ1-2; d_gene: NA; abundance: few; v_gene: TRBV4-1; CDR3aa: CASSPYGGYGYTF; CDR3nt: TGCGCCAGCAGCCCCTACGGGGGCTATGGCTACACCTTC
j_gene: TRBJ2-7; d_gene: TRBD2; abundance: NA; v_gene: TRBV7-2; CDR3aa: CASSPGSGRSSYEQYF; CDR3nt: TGTGCCAGCAGCCCGGGTAGCGGGCGGAGCTCCTACGAGCAGTACTTC